This T cell receptor beta chain was captured in a study of blood T cell repertoires in COVID-19. Study-wide context: The United States, Italy and Spain were the sources of the acute and convalescent COVID-19 samples. T cells, B-cell-depleted T cells, or PBMCs provided the cDNA or gDNA that served as material.

TCRdb keeps only in-frame clones here, not all; method: immunoSEQ multiplex PCR. The sample lists 65,000 to 90,000 clones; roughly 88% were seen once. The sequenced material came from peripheral blood. This receptor was identified in a man aged 50 to 60 with active COVID-19.

The CDR3 spells CASSVEIGRDLREQYF. The DNA of the CDR3 is TGTGCCAGCAGCGTAGAAATCGGGAGGGATCTACGAGAGCAGTACTTC. This chain uses TRBV9 with TRBJ2-7; 8 nucleotides align to TRBD2. The CDR3 consists of 16 residues. Trimming took 0 bases from V and 7 from J; bases not matched to a gene: 12. Germline CDR1 reads SGDLS; CDR2 reads YYNGEE.